This T cell receptor beta chain appears in the sequencing data of a study of CD8 T cells in ankylosing spondylitis. Study-wide results and caveats: In peripheral blood, disease-linked CD8+ clones occurred at relatively low frequencies. Seemingly characteristic of ankylosing spondylitis blood was a TCR beta motif consisting of under 10 highly homologous variants. Some of these motif variants have turned up before, in reports on reactive arthritis synovial fluid and blood.

As regards this clonotype: Its antigen is not known.

As the method for making TCR beta libraries, quantitative 5'-RACE with molecular barcodes was used. One entry per CDR3 protein results from TCRdb running MiXCR on the 5' RACE reads. The table has about 340,000 distinct CDR3 sequences, under 8.5% seen once; the top ten hold about 14%. Germline V gene lookup returns CDR1 MDHEN and CDR2 SYDVKM. This CDR3 contains 15 residues. V shed 8 bases and J 2 bases; nucleotides not matched to a gene: 8. The specimen was blood, either unsorted or a sorted T cell fraction (not recorded which). The gene calls are TRBV28 and TRBJ2-1; 8 bases agree with TRBD1. This clonotype originated in a male donor with ankylosing spondylitis. In DNA, the CDR3 is TGTGCCAGCGAAGCCCAGGGGGCAACCTACAATGAGCAGTTCTTC. Its translation: CASEAQGATYNEQFF. Complete variable domain (other parts from reference TRBV28 and TRBJ2-1): DVKVTQSSRYLVKRTGEKVFLECVQDMDHENMFWYRQDPGLGLRLIYFSYDVKMKEKGDIPEGYSVSREKKERFSLILESASTNQTSMYLCASEAQGATYNEQFFGPGTRLTVL.